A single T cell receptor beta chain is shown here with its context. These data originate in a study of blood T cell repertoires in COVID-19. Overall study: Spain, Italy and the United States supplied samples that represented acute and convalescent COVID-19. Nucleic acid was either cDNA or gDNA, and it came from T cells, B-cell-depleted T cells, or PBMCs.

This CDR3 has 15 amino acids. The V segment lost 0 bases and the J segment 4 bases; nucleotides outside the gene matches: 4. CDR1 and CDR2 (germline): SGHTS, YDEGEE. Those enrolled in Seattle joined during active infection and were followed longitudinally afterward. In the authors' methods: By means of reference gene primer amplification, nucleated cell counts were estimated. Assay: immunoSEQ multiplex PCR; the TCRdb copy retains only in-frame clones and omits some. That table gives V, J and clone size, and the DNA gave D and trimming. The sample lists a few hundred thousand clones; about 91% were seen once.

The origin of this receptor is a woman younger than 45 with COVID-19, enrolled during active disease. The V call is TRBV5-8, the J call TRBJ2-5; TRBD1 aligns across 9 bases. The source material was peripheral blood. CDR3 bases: TGTGCCAGCAGCTTGGGGGGACAGGGAGGAGAGACCCAGTACTTC. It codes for CASSLGGQGGETQYF.